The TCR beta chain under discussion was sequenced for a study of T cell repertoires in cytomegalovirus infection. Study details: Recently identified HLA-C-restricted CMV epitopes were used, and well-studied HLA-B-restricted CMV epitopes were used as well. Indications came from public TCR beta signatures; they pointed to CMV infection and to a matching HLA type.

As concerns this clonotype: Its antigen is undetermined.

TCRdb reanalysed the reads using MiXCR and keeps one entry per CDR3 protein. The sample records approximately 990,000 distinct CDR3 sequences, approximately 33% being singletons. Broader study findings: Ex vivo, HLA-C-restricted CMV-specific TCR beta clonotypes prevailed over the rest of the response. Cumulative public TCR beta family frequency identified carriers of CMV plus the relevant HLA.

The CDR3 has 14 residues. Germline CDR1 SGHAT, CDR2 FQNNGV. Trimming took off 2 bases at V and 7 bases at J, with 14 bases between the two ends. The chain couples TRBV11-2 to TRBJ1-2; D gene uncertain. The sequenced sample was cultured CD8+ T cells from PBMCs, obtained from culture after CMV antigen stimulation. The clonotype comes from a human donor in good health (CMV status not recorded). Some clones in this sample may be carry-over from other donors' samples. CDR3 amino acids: CASSLNYGVGGYTF. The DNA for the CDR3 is TGTGCCAGCAGCTTAAATTACGGCGTTGGTGGCTACACCTTC.